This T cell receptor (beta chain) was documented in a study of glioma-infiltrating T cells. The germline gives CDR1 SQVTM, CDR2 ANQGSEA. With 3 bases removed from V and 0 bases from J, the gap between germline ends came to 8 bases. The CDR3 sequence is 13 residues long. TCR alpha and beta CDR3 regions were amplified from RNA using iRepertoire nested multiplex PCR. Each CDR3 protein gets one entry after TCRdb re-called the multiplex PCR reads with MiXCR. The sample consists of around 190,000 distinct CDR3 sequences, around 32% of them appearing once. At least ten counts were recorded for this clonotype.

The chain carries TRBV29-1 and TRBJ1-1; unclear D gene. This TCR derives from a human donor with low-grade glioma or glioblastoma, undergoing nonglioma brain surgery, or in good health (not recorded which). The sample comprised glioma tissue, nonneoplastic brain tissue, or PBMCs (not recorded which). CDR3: CSVDKAMNTEAFF. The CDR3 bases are TGCAGCGTTGATAAGGCTATGAACACTGAAGCTTTCTTT.